This T cell receptor (beta chain) was recorded in a study of cytotoxic CD8 clonotypes in ibrutinib-treated CLL. Study results and caveats: Baseline clonality was higher than in age-matched healthy donors and moved in step with circulating CD8+ T-cell counts. Clonality was higher at ibrutinib response and returned toward baseline at progression.

TCR beta libraries used 2 to 2.5 micrograms of genomic DNA from cryopreserved PBMCs. Details on this clone: Its antigen is still unknown.

The germline V gene encodes CDR1 SGDLS and CDR2 YYNGEE. The V and J ends lost 0 bases and 0 bases respectively, with 9 bases between them. This CDR3 region has 15 residues. Generated by immunoSEQ multiplex PCR, the TCRdb table keeps only in-frame clones and is missing some. Here the sample spans more than 140,000 clones, roughly 77% being singletons. The V and J genes are TRBV9 and TRBJ1-1; the D is unclear. The sequence derives from a human donor with chronic lymphocytic leukemia. This material consisted of PBMCs, taken after 12 months of ibrutinib treatment. The CDR3 is CASSVGVALNTEAFF. The CDR3 DNA sequence: TGTGCCAGCAGCGTAGGTGTGGCCCTGAACACTGAAGCTTTCTTT.